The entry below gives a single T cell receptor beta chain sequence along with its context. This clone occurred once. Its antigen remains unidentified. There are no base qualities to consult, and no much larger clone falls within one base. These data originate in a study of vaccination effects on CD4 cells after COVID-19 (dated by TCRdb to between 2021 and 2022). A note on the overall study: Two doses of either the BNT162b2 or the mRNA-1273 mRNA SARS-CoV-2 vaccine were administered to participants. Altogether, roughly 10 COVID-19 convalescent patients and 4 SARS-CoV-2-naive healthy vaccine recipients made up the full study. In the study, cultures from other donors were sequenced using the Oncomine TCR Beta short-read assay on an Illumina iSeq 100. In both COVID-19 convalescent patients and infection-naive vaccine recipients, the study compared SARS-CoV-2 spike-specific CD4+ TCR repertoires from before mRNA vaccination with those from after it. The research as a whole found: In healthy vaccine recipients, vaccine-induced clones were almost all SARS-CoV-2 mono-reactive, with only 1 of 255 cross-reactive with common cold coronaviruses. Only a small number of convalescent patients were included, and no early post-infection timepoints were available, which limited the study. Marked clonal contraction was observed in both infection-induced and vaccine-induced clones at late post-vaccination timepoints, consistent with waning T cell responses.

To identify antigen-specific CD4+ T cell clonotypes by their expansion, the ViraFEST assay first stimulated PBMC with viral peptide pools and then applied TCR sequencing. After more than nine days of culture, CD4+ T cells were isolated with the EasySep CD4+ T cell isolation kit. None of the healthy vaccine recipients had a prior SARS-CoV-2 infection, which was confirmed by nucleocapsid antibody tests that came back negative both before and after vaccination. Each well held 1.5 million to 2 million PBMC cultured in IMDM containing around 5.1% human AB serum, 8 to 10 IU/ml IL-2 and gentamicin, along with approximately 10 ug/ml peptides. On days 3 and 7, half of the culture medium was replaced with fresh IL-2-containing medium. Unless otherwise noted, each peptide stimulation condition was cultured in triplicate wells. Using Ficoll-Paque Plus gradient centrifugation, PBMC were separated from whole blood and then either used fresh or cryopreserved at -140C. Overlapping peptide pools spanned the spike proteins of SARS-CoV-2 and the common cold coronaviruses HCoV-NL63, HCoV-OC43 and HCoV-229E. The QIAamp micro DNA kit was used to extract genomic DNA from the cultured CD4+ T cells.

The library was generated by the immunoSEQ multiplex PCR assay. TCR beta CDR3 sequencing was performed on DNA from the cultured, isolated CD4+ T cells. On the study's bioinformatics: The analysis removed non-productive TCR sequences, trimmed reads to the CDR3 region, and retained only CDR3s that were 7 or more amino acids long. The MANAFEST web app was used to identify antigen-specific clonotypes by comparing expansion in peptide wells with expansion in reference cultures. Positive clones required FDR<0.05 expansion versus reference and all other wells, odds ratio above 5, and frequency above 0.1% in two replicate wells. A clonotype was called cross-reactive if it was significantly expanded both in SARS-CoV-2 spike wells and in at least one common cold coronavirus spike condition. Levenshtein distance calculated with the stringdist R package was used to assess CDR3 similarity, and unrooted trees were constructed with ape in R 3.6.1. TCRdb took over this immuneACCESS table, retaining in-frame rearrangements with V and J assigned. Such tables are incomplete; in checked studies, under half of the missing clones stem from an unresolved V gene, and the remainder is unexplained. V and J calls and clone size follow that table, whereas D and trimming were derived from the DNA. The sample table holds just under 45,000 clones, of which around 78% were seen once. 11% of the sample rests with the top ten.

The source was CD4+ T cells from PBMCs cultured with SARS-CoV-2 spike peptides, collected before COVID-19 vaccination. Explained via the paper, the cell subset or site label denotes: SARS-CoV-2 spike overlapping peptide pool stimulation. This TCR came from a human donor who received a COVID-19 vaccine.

The nucleotide sequence reads TGCGCCAGCAGCTTGGACGGGGGTCAGGCGGGCCAGACCCAGTACTTC. This sequence encodes CASSLDGGQAGQTQYF. The chain was built from TRBV5-1 and TRBJ2-5; matching of 6 bases hints at TRBD2 as the D gene. V is cut by 0 bases and J by 6 bases, and the space between the germline ends is 18 bases. Measured from the cysteine to the phenylalanine, the CDR3 is 16 residues long. The only DNA kept is the CDR3, 48 bases in frame from the first base. CDR1 and CDR2, per the germline V gene, are SGHRS and YFSETQ.